The clone carrying this TCR beta chain was picked up many times. Its antigen is as yet unknown. Disease duration under 2 months; hyperthyroidism patients were aged 18 to 65. The source material, RNA transcripts, was used to amplify TCR beta CDR3 regions. First-round RT-PCR with HTBI primers amplified the TCR CDR3 region. TCRdb reprocessed the multiplex PCR reads via MiXCR and lists one record per CDR3 protein. The table has nearly 110,000 distinct CDR3 sequences, around a sixth seen once. This sample stems from a study of T cells in Graves' hyperthyroidism and ophthalmopathy. Notes on the study in general: Also found in blood were most expanded thyroid clonotypes above 0.001. In validation, the model predicted ophthalmopathy. These predictions came a median approximately 5.9 months before onset.

The CDR3 covers 15 residues. Germline-derived CDR1 and CDR2 are MNHNS and SASEGT. Trimming removed 7 bases from V and 4 bases from J; junction bases left unmatched: 5. This chain connects TRBV6-1 to TRBJ2-3; 13 nucleotides line up with TRBD2. Sample: blood. The sequence derives from a woman aged 50 to 60 with Graves' hyperthyroidism. CDR3 sequence: CASTGLAGEADTQYF. In DNA form, the CDR3 reads TGTGCCAGCACCGGACTAGCGGGAGAGGCAGATACGCAGTATTTT.